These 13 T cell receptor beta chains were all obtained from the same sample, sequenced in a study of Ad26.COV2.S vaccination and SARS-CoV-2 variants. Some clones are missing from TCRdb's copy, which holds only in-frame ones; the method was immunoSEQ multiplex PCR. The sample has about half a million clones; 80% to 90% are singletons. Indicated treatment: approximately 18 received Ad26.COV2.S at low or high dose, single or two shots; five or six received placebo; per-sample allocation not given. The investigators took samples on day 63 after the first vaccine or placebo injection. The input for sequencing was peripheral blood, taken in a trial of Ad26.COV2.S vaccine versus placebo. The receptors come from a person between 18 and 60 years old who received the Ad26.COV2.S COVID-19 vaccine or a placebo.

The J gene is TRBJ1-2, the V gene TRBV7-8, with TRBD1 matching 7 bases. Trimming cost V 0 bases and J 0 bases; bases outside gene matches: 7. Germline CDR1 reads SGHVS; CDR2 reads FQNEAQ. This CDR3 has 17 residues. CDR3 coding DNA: TGTGCCAGCAGCTTAGCCAACAGGGGACTTACTAACTATGGCTACACCTTC. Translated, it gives CASSLANRGLTNYGYTF.

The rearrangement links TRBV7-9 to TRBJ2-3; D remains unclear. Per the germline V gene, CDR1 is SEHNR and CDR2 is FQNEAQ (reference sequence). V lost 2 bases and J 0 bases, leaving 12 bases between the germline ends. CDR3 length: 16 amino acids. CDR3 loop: CASSLTRSPSTDTQYF. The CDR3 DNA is TGTGCCAGCAGCTTAACCCGTTCCCCTAGCACAGATACGCAGTATTTT.

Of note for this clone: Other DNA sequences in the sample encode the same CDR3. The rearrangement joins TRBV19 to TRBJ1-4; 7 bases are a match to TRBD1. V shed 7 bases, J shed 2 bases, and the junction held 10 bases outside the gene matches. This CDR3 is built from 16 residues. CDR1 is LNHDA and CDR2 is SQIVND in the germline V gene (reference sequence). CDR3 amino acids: CASIPTGRATNEKLFF. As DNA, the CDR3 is TGTGCCAGTATTCCGACAGGGAGGGCGACTAATGAAAAACTGTTTTTT.

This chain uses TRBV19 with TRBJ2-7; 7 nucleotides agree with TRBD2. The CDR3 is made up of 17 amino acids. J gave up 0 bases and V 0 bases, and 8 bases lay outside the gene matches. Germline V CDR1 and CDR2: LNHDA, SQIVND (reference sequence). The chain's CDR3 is CASSIDTQRGGSYEQYF. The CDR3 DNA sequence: TGTGCCAGTAGTATAGATACCCAGCGCGGGGGCTCCTACGAGCAGTACTTC.

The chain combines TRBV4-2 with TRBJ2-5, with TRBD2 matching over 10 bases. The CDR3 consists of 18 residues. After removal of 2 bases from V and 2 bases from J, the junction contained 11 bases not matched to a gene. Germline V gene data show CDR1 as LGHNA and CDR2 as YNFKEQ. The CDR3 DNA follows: TGTGCCAGCAGCCAAATTTCTTCCGCGGGACTAGCGCAAGAGACCCAGTACTTC. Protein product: CASSQISSAGLAQETQYF.

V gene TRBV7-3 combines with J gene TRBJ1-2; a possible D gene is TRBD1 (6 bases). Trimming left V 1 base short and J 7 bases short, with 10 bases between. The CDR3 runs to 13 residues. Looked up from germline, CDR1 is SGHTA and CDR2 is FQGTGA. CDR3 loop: CASSLIGGSGYTF. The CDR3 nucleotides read TGTGCCAGCAGCTTAATAGGGGGAAGTGGCTACACCTTC. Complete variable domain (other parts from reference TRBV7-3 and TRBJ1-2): GAGVSQTPSNKVTEKGKYVELRCDPISGHTALYWYRQSLGQGPEFLIYFQGTGAADDSGLPNDRFFAVRPEGSVSTLKIQRTERGDSAVYLCASSLIGGSGYTFGSGTRLTVV.

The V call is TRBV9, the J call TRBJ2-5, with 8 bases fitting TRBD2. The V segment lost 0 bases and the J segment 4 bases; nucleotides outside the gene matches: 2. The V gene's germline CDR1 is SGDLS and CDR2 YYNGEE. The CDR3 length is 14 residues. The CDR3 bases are TGTGCCAGCAGCGTAGCGGGGGGGGCAGAGACCCAGTACTTC. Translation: CASSVAGGAETQYF.

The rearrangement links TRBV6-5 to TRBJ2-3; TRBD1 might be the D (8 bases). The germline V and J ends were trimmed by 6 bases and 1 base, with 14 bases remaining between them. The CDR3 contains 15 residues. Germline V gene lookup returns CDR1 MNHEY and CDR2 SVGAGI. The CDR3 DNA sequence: TGTGCCAGCAGAGAGCGGGGACAGGGCACAGATACGCAGTATTTT. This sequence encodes CASRERGQGTDTQYF.

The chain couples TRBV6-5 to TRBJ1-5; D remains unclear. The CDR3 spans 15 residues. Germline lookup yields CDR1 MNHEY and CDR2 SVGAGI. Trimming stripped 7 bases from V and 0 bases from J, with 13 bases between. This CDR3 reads CASTEHSHSNQPQHF. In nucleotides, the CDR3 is TGTGCCAGCACCGAGCACAGTCATAGCAATCAGCCCCAGCATTTT.

The CDR3 spells CASSYNTGSGPDTQYF. The CDR3, as DNA: TGCGCCAGCAGCTATAATACAGGGTCTGGCCCAGATACGCAGTATTTT. The rearrangement joins TRBV5-1 to TRBJ2-3; a possible D gene is TRBD1 (6 bases). This CDR3 has 16 amino acids. Trimming removed 3 bases from V and 4 bases from J, with 18 bases in between. Germline lookup yields CDR1 SGHRS and CDR2 YFSETQ. The variable domain in full, completed from reference TRBV5-1 and TRBJ2-3, reads KAGVTQTPRYLIKTRGQQVTLSCSPISGHRSVSWYQQTPGQGLQFLFEYFSETQRNKGNFPGRFSGRQFSNSRSEMNVSTLELGDSALYLCASSYNTGSGPDTQYFGPGTRLTVL.

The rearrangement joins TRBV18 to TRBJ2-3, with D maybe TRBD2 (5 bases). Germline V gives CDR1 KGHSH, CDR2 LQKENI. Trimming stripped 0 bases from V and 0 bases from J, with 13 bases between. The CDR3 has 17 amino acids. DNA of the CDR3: TGTGCCAGCTCACCACCGGTACAGCGGTTTAGCACAGATACGCAGTATTTT. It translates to CASSPPVQRFSTDTQYF.

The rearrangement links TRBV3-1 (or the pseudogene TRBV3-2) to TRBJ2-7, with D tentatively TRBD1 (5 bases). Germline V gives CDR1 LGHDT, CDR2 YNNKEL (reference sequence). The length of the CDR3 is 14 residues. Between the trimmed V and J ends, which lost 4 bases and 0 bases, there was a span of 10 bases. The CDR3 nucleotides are TGTGCCAGCAGCCCCAGGGTGAGCTCCTACGAGCAGTACTTC. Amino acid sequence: CASSPRVSSYEQYF.

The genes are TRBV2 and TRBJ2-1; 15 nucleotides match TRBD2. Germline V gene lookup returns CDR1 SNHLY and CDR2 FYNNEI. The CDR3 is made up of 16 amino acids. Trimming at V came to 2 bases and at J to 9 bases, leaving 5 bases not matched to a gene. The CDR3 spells CASSEWTSGRGAEQFF. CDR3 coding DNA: TGTGCCAGCAGTGAATGGACTAGCGGGAGGGGCGCTGAGCAGTTCTTC.